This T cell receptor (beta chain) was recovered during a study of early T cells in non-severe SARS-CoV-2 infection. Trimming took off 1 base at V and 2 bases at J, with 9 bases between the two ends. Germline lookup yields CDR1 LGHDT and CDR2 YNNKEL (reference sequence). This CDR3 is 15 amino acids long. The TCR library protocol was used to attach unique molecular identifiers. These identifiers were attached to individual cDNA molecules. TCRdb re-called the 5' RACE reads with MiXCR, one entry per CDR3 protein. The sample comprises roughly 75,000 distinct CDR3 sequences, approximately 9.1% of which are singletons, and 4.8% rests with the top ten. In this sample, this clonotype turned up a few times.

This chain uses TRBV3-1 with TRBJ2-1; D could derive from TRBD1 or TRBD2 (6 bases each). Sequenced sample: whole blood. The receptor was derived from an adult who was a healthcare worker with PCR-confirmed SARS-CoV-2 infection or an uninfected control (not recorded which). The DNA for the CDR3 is TGTGCCAGCAGCCAAGCGGGGGCTACCTACAATGAGCAGTTCTTC. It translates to CASSQAGATYNEQFF.